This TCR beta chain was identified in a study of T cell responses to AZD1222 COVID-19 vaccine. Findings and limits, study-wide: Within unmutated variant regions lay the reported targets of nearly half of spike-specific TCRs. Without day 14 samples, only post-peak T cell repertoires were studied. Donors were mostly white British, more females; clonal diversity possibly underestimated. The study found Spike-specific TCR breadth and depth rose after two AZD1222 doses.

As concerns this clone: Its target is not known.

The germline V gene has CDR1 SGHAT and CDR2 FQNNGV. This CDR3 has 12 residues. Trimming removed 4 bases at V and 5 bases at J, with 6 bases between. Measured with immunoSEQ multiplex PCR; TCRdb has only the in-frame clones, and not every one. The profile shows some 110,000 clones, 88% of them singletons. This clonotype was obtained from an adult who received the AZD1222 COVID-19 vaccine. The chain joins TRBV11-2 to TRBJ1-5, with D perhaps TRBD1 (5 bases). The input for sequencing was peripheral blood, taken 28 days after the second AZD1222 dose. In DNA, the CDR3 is TGTGCCAGCAGCTGGGGGGATCAGCCCCAGCATTTT. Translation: CASSWGDQPQHF.